This entry describes one TCR beta chain. Its cognate antigen is unknown. Naive CD8 cells were CD45RO-negative, positively selected for CCR7, excluding terminally differentiated effector memory CD45RA+ cells. This entry belongs to a study of shared clonotypes between healthy human individuals. Study-wide background: Each donor's CD4 naive and CD4 memory cells filled three plates apiece, CD8 naive two, and CD8 memory one.

Study findings and constraints: Despite large depth, rarefaction showed incomplete sorted-subset sequencing.

CDR1 is MGHRA, CDR2 YSYEKL, per germline. This CDR3 has 15 residues. The V gene lost 4 bases and the J gene lost 8 bases, with 19 bases spanning the gap. Method: immunoSEQ multiplex PCR; TCRdb's copy keeps in-frame clones and lacks some. The table records about 1,900,000 clones, roughly 94% of them present only once. Sequencing input: naive CD8+ T cells sorted from blood. The receptor was derived from a man in his late teens or twenties in good health. V and J are TRBV4-1 and TRBJ2-3, with D maybe TRBD2 (5 bases). CDR3 loop: CASSPTDNSGGTQYF. The CDR3, as DNA: TGCGCCAGCAGCCCGACGGATAATAGTGGAGGTACGCAGTATTTT.